The rows below give T cell receptor beta chains drawn from one sample of a study of cytotoxic CD8 clonotypes in ibrutinib-treated CLL. Repertoires were generated with immunoSEQ multiplex PCR, while TCRdb's copy carries only in-frame clones and drops some. This table holds about 160,000 clones, 81% found once. The source material was PBMCs, sampled after 12 months of ibrutinib treatment. The receptors come from a human donor with chronic lymphocytic leukemia. The CDR3 runs from the conserved cysteine through the conserved F or W. A D gene is named only where the DNA matches it firmly. Size is stated for part of the rows, as once, few or many counts, or as a class when the clone is expanded.

d_gene: TRBD1; abundance: .; j_gene: TRBJ1-2; v_gene: TRBV9; CDR3nt: TGTGCCAGCAGCGAAGAGGGGACAGGGGTATATGGCTACACCTTC; CDR3aa: CASSEEGTGVYGYTF
d_gene: TRBD1; abundance: .; j_gene: TRBJ2-4; v_gene: TRBV5-1; CDR3nt: TGCGCCAGCAGCATGGGACAGGGGGCAAACATTCAGTACTTC; CDR3aa: CASSMGQGANIQYF
d_gene: .; abundance: .; j_gene: TRBJ1-1; v_gene: TRBV9; CDR3nt: TGTGCCAGCAGCGTAGCCGGAAACACTGAAGCTTTCTTT; CDR3aa: CASSVAGNTEAFF
d_gene: TRBD1; abundance: .; j_gene: TRBJ2-5; v_gene: TRBV5-1; CDR3nt: TGCGCCAGCAGCTCCGGGACAGGGAGCGAGACCCAGTACTTC; CDR3aa: CASSSGTGSETQYF
d_gene: .; abundance: .; j_gene: TRBJ2-6; v_gene: TRBV5-1; CDR3nt: TGCGCCAGCAGCTTAAATACGGGGGCCAACGTCCTGACTTTC; CDR3aa: CASSLNTGANVLTF
d_gene: TRBD2; abundance: once; j_gene: TRBJ2-3; v_gene: TRBV27; CDR3nt: TGTGCCAGCAGTTCCCTTAGCGGGCTTACAGATACGCAGTATTTT; CDR3aa: CASSSLSGLTDTQYF
d_gene: .; abundance: .; j_gene: TRBJ1-2; v_gene: TRBV5-4; CDR3nt: TGTGCCAGCAGCTTGGTACCGGGGGAAGGCTACACCTTC; CDR3aa: CASSLVPGEGYTF
d_gene: .; abundance: few; j_gene: TRBJ2-4; v_gene: TRBV10-1; CDR3nt: TGCGCCCAAAACATTCAGTACTTC; CDR3aa: CAQNIQYF
d_gene: TRBD1; abundance: .; j_gene: TRBJ1-2; v_gene: TRBV7-9; CDR3nt: TGTGCCAGCAGCTTAGCCGGACAGGGACACTTCTATGGCTACACCTTC; CDR3aa: CASSLAGQGHFYGYTF
d_gene: .; abundance: .; j_gene: TRBJ2-1; v_gene: TRBV11-2; CDR3nt: TGTGCCAGCAGCCTAAGTCCCAATGAGCAGTTCTTC; CDR3aa: CASSLSPNEQFF
d_gene: TRBD2; abundance: .; j_gene: TRBJ2-2; v_gene: TRBV7-2; CDR3nt: TGTGCCAGCAGCTTAACTACCTTGCTTGCGGGAGGACGTTCCGGGGAGCTGTTTTTT; CDR3aa: CASSLTTLLAGGRSGELFF
d_gene: .; abundance: .; j_gene: TRBJ2-2; v_gene: TRBV2; CDR3nt: TGTGCCAGCAGTGAACTCGGCACCGGGGAGCTGTTTTTT; CDR3aa: CASSELGTGELFF
d_gene: .; abundance: .; j_gene: TRBJ2-3; v_gene: TRBV13; CDR3nt: TGTGCCAGCAGCACAGGGACAGATACGCAGTATTTT; CDR3aa: CASSTGTDTQYF
d_gene: .; abundance: .; j_gene: TRBJ2-7; v_gene: TRBV6-5; CDR3nt: TGTGCCAGCAGTTACGCGGGGCAGCGCTACGAGCAGTACTTC; CDR3aa: CASSYAGQRYEQYF
d_gene: .; abundance: .; j_gene: TRBJ2-2; v_gene: TRBV19; CDR3nt: TGTGCCAGTAGCGAGCCCCCGAACACCGGGGAGCTGTTTTTT; CDR3aa: CASSEPPNTGELFF
d_gene: .; abundance: .; j_gene: TRBJ2-2; v_gene: TRBV7-3; CDR3nt: TGTGCCAGCAGCTTCGGGTCTAGCACCGGGGAGCTGTTTTTT; CDR3aa: CASSFGSSTGELFF
d_gene: .; abundance: few; j_gene: TRBJ2-7; v_gene: TRBV27; CDR3nt: TGTGCCAGCAGTCATACGAGGGGGGAATTCTACGAGCAGTACTTC; CDR3aa: CASSHTRGEFYEQYF
d_gene: TRBD1; abundance: .; j_gene: TRBJ1-6; v_gene: TRBV7-9; CDR3nt: TGTGCCAGCAGCGTTCAGACAGGGAATAATTCACCCCTCCACTTT; CDR3aa: CASSVQTGNNSPLHF
d_gene: .; abundance: .; j_gene: TRBJ2-2; v_gene: TRBV4-3; CDR3nt: TGCGCCAGCAGCCAAAATCTGAACACCGGGGAGCTGTTTTTT; CDR3aa: CASSQNLNTGELFF
d_gene: .; abundance: .; j_gene: TRBJ1-2; v_gene: TRBV7-9; CDR3nt: TGTGCCAGCAGCTTAGGATCTTCAGGGGCGGGCGCGGGACCTGGCTACACCTTC; CDR3aa: CASSLGSSGAGAGPGYTF
d_gene: TRBD1; abundance: .; j_gene: TRBJ1-2; v_gene: TRBV4-2; CDR3nt: TGTGCCAGCAGCCAACGGGACAGGGTTAACTATGGCTACACCTTC; CDR3aa: CASSQRDRVNYGYTF
d_gene: .; abundance: .; j_gene: TRBJ2-5; v_gene: TRBV7-2; CDR3nt: TGTGCCAGCAGCTTAGGCACACAGGGAATGGTCGAGACCCAGTACTTC; CDR3aa: CASSLGTQGMVETQYF
d_gene: .; abundance: .; j_gene: TRBJ1-4; v_gene: TRBV18; CDR3nt: TGTGCCAGCTCTCACCGGGACCGGCCAACTAATGAAAAACTGTTTTTT; CDR3aa: CASSHRDRPTNEKLFF
d_gene: TRBD1; abundance: .; j_gene: TRBJ2-7; v_gene: TRBV5-1; CDR3nt: TGCGCCAGCAGCAGGACAGGGGTGACCTACGAGCAGTACTTC; CDR3aa: CASSRTGVTYEQYF
d_gene: .; abundance: .; j_gene: TRBJ2-3; v_gene: TRBV5-6; CDR3nt: TGTGCCAGCAACAAGGTAGCGGCCACAGATACGCAGTATTTT; CDR3aa: CASNKVAATDTQYF
d_gene: TRBD1; abundance: .; j_gene: TRBJ2-7; v_gene: TRBV7-7; CDR3nt: TGTGCCAGCAGCCAAGACAGGGGGTACGAGCAGTACTTC; CDR3aa: CASSQDRGYEQYF
d_gene: .; abundance: once; j_gene: TRBJ2-3; v_gene: TRBV11-3; CDR3nt: TGTGCCAGCAGCTTAGGGGGCCCTGGGGATACGCAGTATTTT; CDR3aa: CASSLGGPGDTQYF
d_gene: .; abundance: .; j_gene: TRBJ2-3; v_gene: TRBV4-2; CDR3nt: TGTGCCAGCAGCCAAGCGGTGGGGGCTTCGGGAGATACGCAGTATTTT; CDR3aa: CASSQAVGASGDTQYF
d_gene: .; abundance: .; j_gene: TRBJ2-3; v_gene: TRBV7-3; CDR3nt: TGTGCCAGCAGCTTAGGGGTGACAGATACGCAGTATTTT; CDR3aa: CASSLGVTDTQYF
d_gene: TRBD2; abundance: .; j_gene: TRBJ2-7; v_gene: TRBV4-1; CDR3nt: TGCGCCAGCAGCCCGGCGGCCTTACTAGCGGGGGTAAGCGAGCAGTACTTC; CDR3aa: CASSPAALLAGVSEQYF
d_gene: .; abundance: .; j_gene: TRBJ2-7; v_gene: TRBV20-1; CDR3nt: TGCAGTGCTAGAGTGGGCTACGAGCAGTACTTC; CDR3aa: CSARVGYEQYF
d_gene: TRBD1; abundance: .; j_gene: TRBJ2-1; v_gene: TRBV18; CDR3nt: TGTGCCAGCATGGGACAGGGCGATGAGCAGTTCTTC; CDR3aa: CASMGQGDEQFF
d_gene: .; abundance: .; j_gene: TRBJ2-3; v_gene: TRBV14; CDR3nt: TGTGCCAGCAGCCAAGATCGGCAGGCAGGGACGCAGTATTTT; CDR3aa: CASSQDRQAGTQYF
d_gene: .; abundance: few; j_gene: TRBJ1-2; v_gene: TRBV5-8; CDR3nt: TGTGCCAGCAGCTTCAGGCAGAGCAACTATGGCTACACCTTC; CDR3aa: CASSFRQSNYGYTF
d_gene: .; abundance: .; j_gene: TRBJ2-1; v_gene: TRBV28; CDR3nt: TGTGCCAGCAGCCGAACAGGGAGTGAGCAGTTCTTC; CDR3aa: CASSRTGSEQFF
d_gene: .; abundance: once; j_gene: TRBJ2-3; v_gene: TRBV27; CDR3nt: TGTGCCAGCAGACAGAGAAGGACCCCTAGCCCCACAGATACGCAGTATTTT; CDR3aa: CASRQRRTPSPTDTQYF
d_gene: .; abundance: few; j_gene: TRBJ2-5; v_gene: TRBV7-2; CDR3nt: TGTGCCAGCAGCGAGACACCGGGACGAATGTACTTC; CDR3aa: CASSETPGRMYF
d_gene: .; abundance: .; j_gene: TRBJ1-1; v_gene: TRBV7-2; CDR3nt: TGTGCCAGCAGTTACGGCAGCTGGTACGGGAACACTGAAGCTTTCTTT; CDR3aa: CASSYGSWYGNTEAFF
d_gene: TRBD1; abundance: .; j_gene: TRBJ2-7; v_gene: TRBV28; CDR3nt: TGTGCCAGCAGACCCGCCTCTGGACAGGGGTCCTACGAGCAGTACTTC; CDR3aa: CASRPASGQGSYEQYF
d_gene: TRBD1; abundance: .; j_gene: TRBJ2-7; v_gene: TRBV2; CDR3nt: TGTGCCAGCAGTCTAGACAGGGCCTCCTACGAGCAGTACTTC; CDR3aa: CASSLDRASYEQYF
d_gene: .; abundance: many; j_gene: TRBJ2-5; v_gene: TRBV6-6; CDR3nt: TGTGCCAGCAGGCGGCCCCCACAAGAGACCCAGTACTTC; CDR3aa: CASRRPPQETQYF
d_gene: .; abundance: .; j_gene: TRBJ2-7; v_gene: TRBV5-4; CDR3nt: TGTGCCAGCAGCTTGTCGTCGGCAGGAGAGCAGTACTTC; CDR3aa: CASSLSSAGEQYF
d_gene: .; abundance: .; j_gene: TRBJ1-3; v_gene: TRBV5-4; CDR3nt: TGTGCCAGCAGCTCTGGCTTTGGGGGGCGCGGAAACACCATATATTTT; CDR3aa: CASSSGFGGRGNTIYF
d_gene: TRBD1; abundance: few; j_gene: TRBJ2-7; v_gene: TRBV27; CDR3nt: TGTGCCAGCAGTTTATATCCCGGACAGGGGGCAGAGCAGTACTTC; CDR3aa: CASSLYPGQGAEQYF